Following are 19 T cell receptor beta chains from one sample sequenced in a study of blood T cells in healthy people across ages. Primed by a sample-barcoded 5' primer and a J-beta primer mix, a second PCR proceeded for about 6 to 12 cycles. TCRdb recomputed calls from the 5' RACE reads with MiXCR, one row per CDR3 protein. Of about 900,000 distinct CDR3 sequences in the sample, around 48% were seen once. Sequencing was performed on blood. Receptors originate from a man aged 25-45 years in good health.

This clonotype was counted only a few times. J is TRBJ2-4 and V is TRBV12-3 or TRBV12-4; D unresolved. The V gene lost 6 bases and the J gene lost 13 bases, with 16 bases spanning the gap. The length of the CDR3 is 12 residues. The chain's CDR3 is CASSLPPSEQYF. CDR3 DNA: TGTGCCAGCAGCCTCCCCCCTTCAGAGCAGTACTTC.

The DNA of the CDR3 is TGTGCCAGCAGCTCGTACGTAGGGCATAACTATGGCTACACCTTC. This translates into CASSSYVGHNYGYTF. This sequence joins TRBV7-3 and TRBJ1-2; D gene ambiguous. The CDR3 loop spans 15 amino acids. With 4 bases removed from V and 1 base from J, the gap between germline ends came to 13 bases. Per germline, CDR1 SGHTA and CDR2 FQGTGA. Looking up the rest from reference TRBV7-3 and TRBJ1-2 gives the full variable domain: GAGVSQTPSNKVTEKGKYVELRCDPISGHTALYWYRQSLGQGPEFLIYFQGTGAADDSGLPNDRFFAVRPEGSVSTLKIQRTERGDSAVYLCASSSYVGHNYGYTFGSGTRLTVV.

The table lists this clonotype with many counts. The genes are TRBV20-1 and TRBJ2-1, with 11 bases aligning to TRBD1. The CDR3 is 14 residues long. V dropped 7 bases and J dropped 9; count of bases not matched to a gene: 11. The germline V gene has CDR1 DFQATT and CDR2 SNEGSKA (reference sequence). The CDR3 sequence is CSVIPDRGPGEQFF. CDR3 bases: TGCAGTGTGATTCCGGACAGGGGGCCCGGTGAGCAGTTCTTC.

The chain joins TRBV20-1 to TRBJ2-7, with 11 positions matching TRBD2. The CDR3 spans 15 residues. The germline V gene has CDR1 DFQATT and CDR2 SNEGSKA (reference sequence). V trimming: 2 bases; J trimming: 3 bases; junction bases outside the gene matches: 6. The CDR3 DNA is TGCAGTGCTAGACATAGCGGGGGGGCTTTCTACGAGCAGTACTTC. Translated, it gives CSARHSGGAFYEQYF.

The chain uses TRBV20-1 and TRBJ2-5, with D possibly TRBD2 on 6 matching bases. Germline CDR1 and CDR2: DFQATT and SNEGSKA (reference sequence). CDR3 length: 14 residues. The V end was cut by 1 base, the J end by 2 bases, with 11 bases between. CDR3 region: CSARAGAVQETQYF. The CDR3 DNA follows: TGCAGTGCTAGAGCGGGAGCCGTACAAGAGACCCAGTACTTC.

The chain combines TRBV25-1 with TRBJ2-1; D perhaps matches TRBD1 (6 bases). Deletions cut 5 bases from V and 6 bases from J, with 11 bases between. The CDR3 runs to 13 residues. Per germline, CDR1 MGHDK and CDR2 SYGVNS. CDR3 coding DNA: TGTGCCAGCAGTAAACCAGGGGCCAATGAGCAGTTCTTC. This codes for CASSKPGANEQFF.

Note on this clonotype: Being one base from a much bigger clone, this may be a read error. The CDR3 DNA reads as TGCAGTACTAGTCTCGGGGGGAGCACAGATACGCAGTATTTT. Translating it yields CSTSLGGSTDTQYF. The V gene is TRBV20-1, the J gene TRBJ2-3; 7 positions match TRBD2. The CDR3 runs to 14 residues. Looked up from germline, CDR1 is DFQATT and CDR2 is SNEGSKA (reference sequence).

This clonotype was counted at least ten times. This rearrangement joins TRBV7-3 to TRBJ2-1, with 8 bases lining up with TRBD1. The CDR3 length is 15 residues. V trimming: 5 bases; J trimming: 2 bases; junction bases outside the gene matches: 5. Germline values: CDR1 SGHTA, CDR2 FQGTGA. The CDR3 sequence is CASSTAQGAYNEQFF. The CDR3, as DNA: TGTGCCAGCAGCACGGCACAGGGGGCCTACAATGAGCAGTTCTTC. Filled out from reference TRBV7-3 and TRBJ2-1, the complete variable domain reads GAGVSQTPSNKVTEKGKYVELRCDPISGHTALYWYRQSLGQGPEFLIYFQGTGAADDSGLPNDRFFAVRPEGSVSTLKIQRTERGDSAVYLCASSTAQGAYNEQFFGPGTRLTVL.

This clonotype has more than one count but fewer than ten. The V gene is TRBV4-3, the J gene TRBJ2-1; D call uncertain. The CDR3 totals 16 residues. V was shortened by 0 bases and J by 8 bases, with 17 bases between the two germline ends. Germline CDR1 and CDR2: LGHNA and YSLEER. The DNA of the CDR3 is TGCGCCAGCAGCCAAGACGGTACGTGGCCAGGCGATGAGCAGTTCTTC. Protein product: CASSQDGTWPGDEQFF.

This chain uses TRBV6-5 with TRBJ2-1; 11 bases align to TRBD1. The ends lost 2 bases at V and 4 bases at J; junction bases unmatched: 7. Germline V gene sequence: CDR1 MNHEY, CDR2 SVGAGI. CDR3 size: 17 residues. CDR3 sequence: CASSYGLGTGGYNEQFF. DNA for the CDR3: TGTGCCAGCAGTTACGGCCTTGGGACAGGGGGTTACAATGAGCAGTTCTTC.

The CDR3 reads CASSQVQGVDEQYF. The CDR3 DNA sequence: TGCGCCAGCAGCCAAGTTCAGGGGGTAGACGAGCAGTACTTC. The rearrangement joins TRBV4-3 to TRBJ2-7; 7 nucleotides line up with TRBD1. There are 14 residues in the CDR3. With V trimmed by 1 base and J by 5 bases, 5 bases remained unmatched. The germline V gene encodes CDR1 LGHNA and CDR2 YSLEER.

This clonotype was observed a handful of times. The chain joins TRBV5-1 to TRBJ2-3; 7 nucleotides align to TRBD2. The CDR3 is made up of 16 amino acids. The V and J ends lost 0 bases and 5 bases, in that order; junction bases with no gene match: 9. Germline lookup yields CDR1 SGHRS and CDR2 YFSETQ. CDR3 loop: CASSLEGRGTRDTQYF. The CDR3 DNA sequence: TGCGCCAGCAGCTTGGAAGGGCGGGGGACGCGAGATACGCAGTATTTT.

J is TRBJ2-6 and V is TRBV7-2; the match to TRBD1 covers 10 bases. Germline lookup yields CDR1 SGHTA and CDR2 FQGNSA. The ends lost 6 bases at V and 1 base at J; junction bases unmatched: 12. The CDR3 loop spans 19 amino acids. The CDR3, as DNA: TGTGCCAGCAGACTTGGGGACAGGGGTTTAATATCTGGGGCCAACGTCCTGACTTTC. Translated, it gives CASRLGDRGLISGANVLTF. Based on the CDR3 plus reference TRBV7-2 and TRBJ2-6, the full variable domain is GAGVSQSPSNKVTEKGKDVELRCDPISGHTALYWYRQSLGQGLEFLIYFQGNSAPDKSGLPSDRFSAERTGGSVSTLTIQRTQQEDSAVYLCASRLGDRGLISGANVLTFGAGSRLTVL.

This chain connects TRBV10-3 to TRBJ2-1; D possibly uses TRBD1 or TRBD2 (5 bases each). V lost 4 bases, J lost 6 bases, and 16 bases lay in between. The CDR3 sequence is 15 residues long. Germline CDR1 is ENHRY and CDR2 is SYGVKD. Here the CDR3 DNA reads TGTGCCATCAGTGCCTTAGGGACCACCCTCAATGAGCAGTTCTTC. Amino acids: CAISALGTTLNEQFF.

The chain joins TRBV18 to TRBJ1-2, with 8 bases identical to TRBD1. Per the germline V gene, CDR1 is KGHSH and CDR2 is LQKENI. The CDR3 contains 15 residues. V was pared by 3 bases and J by 4 bases, with 7 bases of the junction left unmatched. The CDR3 region has the DNA TGTGCCAGCTCACCCGAGACAGGGGCAGGCTATGGCTACACCTTC. Amino acids: CASSPETGAGYGYTF.

This clonotype turned up a few times. The chain couples TRBV21-1 to TRBJ1-4; the table's D call, TRBD1, has no DNA check behind it. TRBV21-1 is classified as a pseudogene. The CDR3 sequence is 16 residues long. The CDR3 region has the DNA TGTGCCAGCAGCAAAGACGGGACAGCCCGCAATGAAAAACTGTTTTTT. It translates to CASSKDGTARNEKLFF.

The chain uses TRBV5-1 and TRBJ2-1; 14 bases line up with TRBD2. This CDR3 region has 19 residues. The junction had 8 bases not matched to a gene; V was cut back by 3 bases and J by 0 bases. Germline loops: CDR1 SGHRS, CDR2 YFSETQ. The CDR3 bases are TGCGCCAGCAGCTCCGGACTAGCGGGGGGACATAGCTCCTACAATGAGCAGTTCTTC. Translated, it gives CASSSGLAGGHSSYNEQFF.

In DNA form, the CDR3 reads TGCAGTGCTACTTCCCCGGGACTTAGCTCCTACGAGCAGTACTTC. It specifies CSATSPGLSSYEQYF. This rearrangement joins TRBV20-1 to TRBJ2-7; D may be TRBD2 (6 bases). Between the trimmed V and J ends, which lost 4 bases and 0 bases, there was a span of 16 bases. This CDR3 has 15 amino acids. Germline-derived CDR1 and CDR2 are DFQATT and SNEGSKA (reference sequence).

The V and J genes are TRBV4-3 and TRBJ2-3; D remains ambiguous. The CDR3 extends over 16 amino acids. The germline gives CDR1 LGHNA, CDR2 YSLEER. With 0 bases removed from V and 6 bases from J, the gap between germline ends came to 16 bases. The chain's CDR3 is CASSQDWPIQGDTQYF. DNA for the CDR3: TGCGCCAGCAGCCAAGATTGGCCTATCCAAGGGGATACGCAGTATTTT.